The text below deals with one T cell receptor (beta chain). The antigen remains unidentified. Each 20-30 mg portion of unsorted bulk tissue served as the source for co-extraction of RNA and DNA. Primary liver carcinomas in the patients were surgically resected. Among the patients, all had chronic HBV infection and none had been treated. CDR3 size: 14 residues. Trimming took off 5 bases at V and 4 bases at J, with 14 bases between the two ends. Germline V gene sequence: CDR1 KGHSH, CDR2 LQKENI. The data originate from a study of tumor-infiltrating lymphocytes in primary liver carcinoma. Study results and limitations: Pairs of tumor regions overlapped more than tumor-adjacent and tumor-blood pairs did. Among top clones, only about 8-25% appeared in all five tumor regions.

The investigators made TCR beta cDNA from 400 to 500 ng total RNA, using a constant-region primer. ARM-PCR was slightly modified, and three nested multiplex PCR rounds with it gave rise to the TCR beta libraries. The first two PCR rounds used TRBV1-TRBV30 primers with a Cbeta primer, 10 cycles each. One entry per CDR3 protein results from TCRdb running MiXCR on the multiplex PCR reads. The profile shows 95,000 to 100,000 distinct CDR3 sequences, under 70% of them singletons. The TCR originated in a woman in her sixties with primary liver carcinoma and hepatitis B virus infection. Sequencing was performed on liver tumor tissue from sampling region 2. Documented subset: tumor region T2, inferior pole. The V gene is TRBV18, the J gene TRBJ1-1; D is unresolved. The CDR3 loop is CASSSGGVGTEAFF. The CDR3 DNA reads TGTGCCAGCTCAAGCGGAGGTGTGGGCACTGAAGCTTTCTTT.